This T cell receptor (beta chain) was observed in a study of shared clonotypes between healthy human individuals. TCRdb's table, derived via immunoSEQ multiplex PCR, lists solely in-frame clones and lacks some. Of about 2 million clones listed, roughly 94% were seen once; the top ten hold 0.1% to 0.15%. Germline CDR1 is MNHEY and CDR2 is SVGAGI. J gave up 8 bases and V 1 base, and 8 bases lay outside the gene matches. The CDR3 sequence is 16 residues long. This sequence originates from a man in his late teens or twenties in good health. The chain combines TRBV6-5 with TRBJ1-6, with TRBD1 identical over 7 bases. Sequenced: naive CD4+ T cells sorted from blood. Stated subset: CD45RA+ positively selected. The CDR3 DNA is TGTGCCAGCAGTTACTTACCACAGGGGAAGGATTCACCCCTCCACTTT. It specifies CASSYLPQGKDSPLHF.